By frequency in the sample, the clone carrying this T cell receptor beta chain is medium-sized (0.01 to 0.1%). This sample is part of a study of metastatic and nonmetastatic thyroid tumors. In the original analysis: The study built a papillary thyroid cancer distant-metastasis classifier from CDR3 differences across clinicopathological groups. TCRdb reassembled clones from the PCR reads with MiXCR. TCRdb's processing, not the authors' own work, is the source of the V and J calls. The table lists 25,000 to 30,000 clones, 16% of them singletons. Thyroid surgery took place with no prior treatment in any patient. Sequencing was done on a sample of blood. This TCR came from a male donor with papillary thyroid cancer or a benign thyroid nodule (not recorded which). Some clones in this sample may be carry-over from other donors' samples.

Here the CDR3 reads CASSYSISNEQFF. CDR3 in DNA: TGTGCCAGCAGTTACTCGATTTCCAATGAGCAGTTCTTC. The chain employs TRBV6-5 and TRBJ2-1; D remains ambiguous. V dropped 0 bases and J dropped 6 bases, with 6 bases sitting between them. The CDR3 sequence is 13 residues long. Germline assignment: CDR1 MNHEY and CDR2 SVGAGI.